This paragraph covers one T cell receptor (beta chain) sequence. What it binds is not known. The data stem from a study of T cells in Graves' hyperthyroidism and ophthalmopathy. About the study: Specimen type is peripheral blood, collected at initial diagnosis prior to any treatment.

Study results and limitations: Within blood appeared most thyroid clonotypes that had expanded above 0.001.

The patients, who ranged from 18 to 65 in age, presented with newly diagnosed hyperthyroidism lasting under 2 months. The authors took PBMCs from 10 ml fresh peripheral blood. Amplification of TCR beta CDR3 regions used RNA as the template. An initial round of RT-PCR targeting the TCR CDR3 relied on the HTBI primer set. From the multiplex PCR reads, TCRdb called clonotypes with MiXCR, one entry per CDR3 protein. The sample has 300,000 to 450,000 distinct CDR3 sequences; 13% are singletons. This receptor was identified in a woman between 18 and 29 years old with Graves' hyperthyroidism. What was sequenced was blood.

CDR3 in DNA: TGTGCCAGCAGCCCCGGACAGGGGGCAAGCTATAATTCACCCCTCCACTTT. Residues: CASSPGQGASYNSPLHF. The chain uses TRBV4-2 and TRBJ1-6; 11 bases align to TRBD1. This CDR3 comprises 17 residues. Germline trimming cut 4 bases from V and 3 bases from J; bases unmatched to any gene: 5. Germline V gene data show CDR1 as LGHNA and CDR2 as YNFKEQ.